This T cell receptor (beta chain) appears in the sequencing data of a study of shared clonotypes between healthy human individuals. Germline V lookup: CDR1 GTSNPN, CDR2 SVGIG (reference sequence). The CDR3 has 13 residues. The germline V and J ends were trimmed by 0 bases and 6 bases, with 12 bases remaining between them. Profiling relied on immunoSEQ multiplex PCR, and the TCRdb table lists in-frame clones only, not all of them. Found here are approximately 980,000 clones, 76% of them singletons; the top ten hold over 1.3%. CD45RA+ naive and CD45RA-negative memory subsets were separated from CD4+ cells.

V and J are TRBV30 and TRBJ2-7; the D is unclear. The sequencing input was memory CD4+ T cells sorted from blood. Subset noted: CD45RA-negative fraction. The TCR sequence derives from a man between 18 and 35 years old in good health. In DNA, the CDR3 is TGTGCCTGGAGTGTACCCCCCGGGCCCGAGCAGTACTTC. This codes for CAWSVPPGPEQYF.